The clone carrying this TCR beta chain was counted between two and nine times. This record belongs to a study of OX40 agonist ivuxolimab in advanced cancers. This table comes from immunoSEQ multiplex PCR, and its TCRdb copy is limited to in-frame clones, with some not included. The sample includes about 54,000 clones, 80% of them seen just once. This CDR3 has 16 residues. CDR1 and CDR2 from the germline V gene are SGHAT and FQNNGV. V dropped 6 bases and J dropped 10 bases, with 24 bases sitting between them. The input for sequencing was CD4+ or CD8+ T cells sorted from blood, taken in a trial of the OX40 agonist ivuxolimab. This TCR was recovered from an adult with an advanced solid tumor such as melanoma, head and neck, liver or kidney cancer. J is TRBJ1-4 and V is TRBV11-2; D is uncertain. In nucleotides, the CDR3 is TGTGCCAGCAGGGACCCCAGAAGGGAGGTACCAGGAAAACTGTTTTTT. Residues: CASRDPRREVPGKLFF. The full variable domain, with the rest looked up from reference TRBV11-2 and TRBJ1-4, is EAGVAQSPRYKIIEKRQSVAFWCNPISGHATLYWYQQILGQGPKLLIQFQNNGVVDDSQLPKDRFSAERLKGVDSTLKIQPAKLEDSAVYLCASRDPRREVPGKLFFGSGTQLSVL.